This TCR beta chain was retrieved from a study of CD8 T cells in Susac syndrome (dated by TCRdb to the late 2010s). In terms of the full investigation: Whether CD8+ T cell activation and differentiation in Susac syndrome was antigen driven was tested using repertoire sequencing. Clonality of the CD8+ T cell repertoire was compared between eleven to twelve healthy donors, approximately 14 Susac syndrome patients and approximately 16 multiple sclerosis patients.

A word on this clonotype: Its antigen remains undetermined. No qualities accompany the bases; no much larger clone lies one base away.

RNA was extracted using the RNeasy kit, and roughly 0.45 to 1 microgram was reverse transcribed with random hexamers. TCR beta CDR3 regions were amplified with the immunoSEQ multiplex PCR assay covering 54 Vbeta and 13 Jbeta segments. PCR amplification bias was corrected using a synthetic template baseline for primer optimization and computational correction. In the paper's pipeline: Reads were annotated to V, D and J genes according to IMGT and were analyzed with immunoSEQ Analyzer, with only productive sequences retained. Clonality was calculated as one minus the Shannon entropy normalized by log2 of the number of productive unique sequences. For each patient and control, public and private clones were evaluated within the 100 most prevalent clones. Clones were defined as Susac-specific if absent from the healthy and MS cohorts, from around 1,000 published viral clones and from other ImmuneACCESS disease sequences. TCRdb reran the public reads through fastp at Q25 and MiXCR, keeping productive beta chains. A single entry per CDR3 protein holds the most common genes and DNA from its merged rows. The authors' filters were not applied to this entry. This sample has some 150,000 distinct CDR3 sequences in its table, and 94% of those were observed once. The top ten clones comprise roughly 0.27% of the sample.

Sequences MNHEY (CDR1) and SMNVEV (CDR2) are obtained from the germline V gene (reference sequence). The CDR3, cysteine through phenylalanine, is 12 amino acids long. Solely the CDR3 DNA is kept, with 36 bases framed from the first base. Cut back by 7 bases and 5 bases, the V and J ends lie 10 bases apart. High-throughput TCR beta sequencing profiled peripheral blood CD8+ and CD4+ T cells from healthy donors, Susac syndrome patients and multiple sclerosis patients. The healthy donors served as controls matched for age and sex. Bulk CD8+ and CD4+ T cells were purified magnetically by negative isolation, whereas CD8+ TEMRA cells were enriched by FACS. Blood was collected in EDTA tubes and processed within 24 hours, with PBMCs isolated through density gradient centrifugation. PBMCs intended for TCR sequencing were cryopreserved in liquid nitrogen and thawed later in a water bath at 37 degrees C. The sorted or isolated CD4+, CD8+ and CD8+ TEMRA cells had a purity of 90% or higher.

What the authors observed across the whole study: The study acknowledged that relatively few individuals were included in the TCR sequencing and HLA analysis.

The receptor was isolated from a human donor in good health. The chain employs TRBV27 and TRBJ2-3; the D segment may tentatively be TRBD1 or TRBD2, each giving 6 matched bases. The sequencing sample was made of CD8+ T cells from PBMCs. The CDR3 is CASKKGGDTQYF. In nucleotide form, the sequence is TGTGCCAGCAAAAAGGGGGGAGATACGCAGTATTTT.